Listed here are 11 T cell receptor beta chains from one sample, sequenced in a study of blood T cell repertoires in COVID-19. The repertoire was sequenced with immunoSEQ multiplex PCR; TCRdb's copy has only in-frame clones and lacks some. This table holds about 210,000 clones, around 89% found once. The sample taken for sequencing was peripheral blood. These TCRs come from a woman aged 40 to 50 with acute or convalescent COVID-19.

This chain links TRBV11-2 with TRBJ2-7, with 8 positions matching TRBD1. The CDR3 totals 15 residues. The V gene end was trimmed by 6 bases and the J gene end by 7 bases; junction bases not matched to a gene: 14. Germline V lookup: CDR1 SGHAT, CDR2 FQNNGV. The CDR3 loop is CASSPDRAVWKEQYV. Here the CDR3 DNA reads TGTGCCAGCAGTCCGGACAGGGCGGTCTGGAAAGAGCAGTACGTC.

The table lists this clone with a count of one. The chain links TRBV12-3 or TRBV12-4 to TRBJ2-1, with D maybe TRBD2 (6 bases). Trimming stripped 6 bases from V and 6 bases from J, with 12 bases between. The CDR3 runs to 13 residues. The CDR3 sequence: CASRVLATNEQFF. The DNA for the CDR3 is TGTGCCAGCAGGGTGCTAGCGACCAATGAGCAGTTCTTC.

The J gene is TRBJ1-4, the V gene TRBV27; 8 nucleotides line up with TRBD1. This CDR3 comprises 14 residues. After removal of 6 bases from V and 8 bases from J, the junction contained 8 bases not matched to a gene. In germline, CDR1 is MNHEY, CDR2 SMNVEV (reference sequence). In nucleotides, the CDR3 is TGTGCCAGCAGGAAGACAGGGGCTAGGGAAAAACTGTTTTTT. Translation: CASRKTGAREKLFF.

This chain uses TRBV2 with TRBJ1-2, with TRBD1 identical over 10 bases. CDR3 length: 15 amino acids. The germline V gene has CDR1 SNHLY and CDR2 FYNNEI. V gave up 4 bases and J gave up 7 bases; unmatched junction bases: 9. As DNA, the CDR3 is TGTGCCAGCAGTGGAGACAGGGGGCCCAGGGGTGGCTACACCTTC. It yields the protein CASSGDRGPRGGYTF.

The rearrangement uses TRBV4-2 and TRBJ1-2, with unresolved D. The V gene lost 1 base and the J gene lost 0 bases, with 15 bases spanning the gap. The germline CDR1 and CDR2 sequences are LGHNA and YNFKEQ. The CDR3 runs to 17 residues. The CDR3 loop is CASSQVAQQVTNYGYTF. CDR3 bases: TGTGCCAGCAGCCAAGTGGCACAGCAAGTCACTAACTATGGCTACACCTTC.

This clone was counted a single time. This chain joins TRBV6-5 and TRBJ2-7, with 8 bases matching TRBD2. Germline values: CDR1 MNHEY, CDR2 SVGAGI. CDR3 length: 11 amino acids. Unmatched junction bases numbered 1, after V lost 11 bases and J lost 1 base. The CDR3 DNA reads TGTGCCGCGGGGGGATCCTACGAGCAGTACGTC. As protein: CAAGGSYEQYV.

This clone has only one observation. Other DNA sequences in this sample translate to the same CDR3. The chain combines TRBV5-1 with TRBJ2-3, with 9 bases fitting TRBD2. The CDR3 extends over 15 amino acids. J lost 1 base, V lost 2 bases, and 2 bases had no gene match. The germline V gene encodes CDR1 SGHRS and CDR2 YFSETQ. CDR3: CASSFSGGGTDTQYF. The DNA for the CDR3 is TGCGCCAGCAGCTTTAGCGGGGGTGGCACAGATACGCAGTATTTT.

V is TRBV19 and J is TRBJ1-2; no clear D. This CDR3 region has 16 residues. V dropped 1 base and J dropped 2 bases, with 14 bases sitting between them. Germline V gene data show CDR1 as LNHDA and CDR2 as SQIVND (reference sequence). CDR3 DNA: TGTGCCAGTAGTATAGCAAAGGGAGGCGGGAACTATGGCTACACCTTC. This codes for CASSIAKGGGNYGYTF. The full variable domain, in which reference TRBV19 and TRBJ1-2 provide the parts outside the CDR3, is DGGITQSPKYLFRKEGQNVTLSCEQNLNHDAMYWYRQDPGQGLRLIYYSQIVNDFQKGDIAEGYSVSREKKESFPLTVTSAQKNPTAFYLCASSIAKGGGNYGYTFGSGTRLTVV.

Only one count was recorded for this clone. This chain links TRBV25-1 with TRBJ1-5; the D gene is possibly TRBD1 (6 bases). The germline gives CDR1 MGHDK, CDR2 SYGVNS. V was shortened by 3 bases and J by 4 bases, with 10 bases between the two germline ends. This CDR3 comprises 14 residues. CDR3 nucleotide sequence: TGTGCCAGCAGTGATAGAAGGGGGAATCAGCCCCAGCATTTT. It codes for CASSDRRGNQPQHF.

The chain links TRBV24-1 to TRBJ2-1, with TRBD1 matching 9 bases. The CDR3 covers 16 residues. Germline assignment: CDR1 KGHDR and CDR2 SFDVKD. V trimming: 1 base; J trimming: 6 bases; junction bases outside the gene matches: 6. The CDR3 is CATSDLPGQGSNEQFF. DNA for the CDR3: TGTGCCACCAGTGATTTACCTGGACAGGGGAGCAATGAGCAGTTCTTC.

The rearrangement links TRBV5-8 to TRBJ1-3; unclear D gene. The V and J ends lost 0 bases and 5 bases respectively, with 6 bases between them. This CDR3 contains 13 residues. In germline, CDR1 is SGHTS, CDR2 YDEGEE. CDR3 loop: CASSLGWRNTIYF. CDR3 coding DNA: TGTGCCAGCAGCTTGGGGTGGCGAAACACCATATATTTT. Based on the CDR3 plus reference TRBV5-8 and TRBJ1-3, the full variable domain is EAGVTQSPTHLIKTRGQQATLRCSPISGHTSVYWYQQALGLGLQFLLWYDEGEERNRGNFPPRFSGRQFPNYSSELNVNALELEDSALYLCASSLGWRNTIYFGEGSWLTVV.